The clone carrying this TCR beta chain has just a few counts. Its antigen is undetermined. The data stem from a study of beta chain features in type 1 diabetes. Overall study: All samples combined gave about 100 million sorted cells for examination. Notes on the study in general: It was not settled here whether HLA type affects TCRB rearrangement.

Expressed TCRB transcripts were sequenced because the entire RNA isolate underwent reverse transcription. Here immunoSEQ multiplex PCR was the method, and the copy in TCRdb shows in-frame clones only, minus some. The sample has hundreds of thousands of clones; around 15% are singletons. Donors underwent one heparinised blood draw, 95 to 150 mL on average. CD45RO/CCR7/CD25/CD127/CD95/CD27 sorting isolated CD4+ naive, central memory, regulatory and stem cell-like memory cells. This TCR was sampled from a man in his thirties or forties in good health. Sequenced material: central memory CD4+ T cells from blood.

CDR3 in amino acids: CASSTTVGTEAFF. CDR3 nucleotides: TGTGCCAGCAGCACGACAGTGGGCACTGAAGCTTTCTTT. This chain connects TRBV11-3 to TRBJ1-1; weak D call: TRBD1 (5 bases). CDR1 and CDR2 from the germline V gene are SGHNT and YENEEA. There are 13 residues in the CDR3. Trimming removed 5 bases from V and 4 bases from J, with 11 bases in between.